These T cell receptor beta chains were read from a single sample in a study of shared clonotypes between healthy human individuals. Repertoires were generated with immunoSEQ multiplex PCR, while TCRdb's copy carries only in-frame clones and drops some. The sample holds around 600,000 clones, 85% to 95% seen once. Sequenced: naive CD8+ T cells sorted from blood. These receptors came from a woman between 25 and 40 years old in good health. Both conserved end residues are part of each CDR3. Each record gives: clone size, D gene, V gene, J gene, CDR3 protein, CDR3 DNA. A D gene is named only where the DNA matches it firmly. Rows may omit the clone size; those that give it use once, few, many or a size class.

size: once; D: -; V: TRBV11-2; J: TRBJ2-7; CDR3: CASSLDLRADEQYF; DNA: TGTGCCAGCAGCTTAGATCTTAGGGCCGACGAGCAGTACTTC
size: -; D: -; V: TRBV28; J: TRBJ2-7; CDR3: CASSVQGTGEQYF; DNA: TGTGCCAGCAGCGTTCAGGGTACCGGCGAGCAGTACTTC
size: once; D: -; V: TRBV15; J: TRBJ2-1; CDR3: CATGGPGGGGEQFF; DNA: TGTGCCACCGGGGGCCCCGGAGGGGGCGGTGAGCAGTTCTTC
size: -; D: -; V: TRBV11-2; J: TRBJ2-7; CDR3: CASSKDLYEQYF; DNA: TGTGCCAGCAGCAAGGACCTTTACGAGCAGTACTTC
size: -; D: -; V: TRBV2; J: TRBJ1-5; CDR3: CASGYSNQPQHF; DNA: TGTGCCAGCGGCTATAGCAATCAGCCCCAGCATTTT
size: -; D: TRBD2; V: TRBV5-1; J: TRBJ2-1; CDR3: CASSSRLAGGPRNEQFF; DNA: TGCGCCAGCAGCTCCCGACTAGCGGGAGGGCCGCGTAATGAGCAGTTCTTC
size: -; D: -; V: TRBV6-1; J: TRBJ2-2; CDR3: CASRGGAGTGELFF; DNA: TGTGCCAGCAGGGGTGGGGCGGGCACCGGGGAGCTGTTTTTT
size: -; D: TRBD2; V: TRBV7-9; J: TRBJ2-7; CDR3: CASIGTSGLYEQYF; DNA: TGTGCCAGCATCGGGACTAGCGGGCTCTACGAGCAGTACTTC
size: -; D: -; V: TRBV7-9; J: TRBJ1-1; CDR3: CASSAQTGKNTEAFF; DNA: TGTGCCAGCAGCGCGCAGACAGGTAAAAACACTGAAGCTTTCTTT
size: -; D: -; V: TRBV5-1; J: TRBJ2-7; CDR3: CASSSMIRLNSYEQYF; DNA: TGCGCCAGCAGCTCGATGATTCGACTAAACTCCTACGAGCAGTACTTC
size: few; D: -; V: TRBV11-2; J: TRBJ1-2; CDR3: CASSLGIGTQPGLTF; DNA: TGTGCCAGCAGCTTAGGGATCGGGACACAGCCGGGGCTAACCTTC
size: -; D: -; V: TRBV11-2; J: TRBJ2-2; CDR3: CAIRQGTGELFF; DNA: TGTGCCATCCGGCAGGGTACCGGGGAGCTGTTTTTT
size: -; D: TRBD1; V: TRBV5-5; J: TRBJ2-7; CDR3: CASRTNEDRVNEQYF; DNA: TGTGCCAGCAGGACCAACGAGGACAGGGTTAACGAGCAGTACTTC
size: -; D: TRBD2; V: TRBV7-9; J: TRBJ2-5; CDR3: CASSLPFVAGKETQYF; DNA: TGTGCCAGCAGCCTCCCTTTTGTAGCGGGAAAAGAGACCCAGTACTTC
size: -; D: TRBD1; V: TRBV5-1; J: TRBJ1-1; CDR3: CASSLVTGPDTEAFF; DNA: TGCGCCAGCAGCTTGGTGACAGGGCCAGACACTGAAGCTTTCTTT
size: -; D: -; V: TRBV7-2; J: TRBJ2-7; CDR3: CASSPPDRTTTQYF; DNA: TGTGCCAGCAGCCCCCCGGACAGGACTACGACGCAGTACTTC
size: -; D: TRBD2; V: TRBV10-2; J: TRBJ2-7; CDR3: CASTLQGLAGEQYF; DNA: TGCGCCAGCACCCTACAGGGACTAGCCGGCGAGCAGTACTTC
size: -; D: TRBD1; V: TRBV2; J: TRBJ2-1; CDR3: CASGTGDYNEQFF; DNA: TGTGCCAGCGGGACAGGGGACTACAATGAGCAGTTCTTC
size: -; D: -; V: TRBV14; J: TRBJ2-1; CDR3: CASSQGGRADEQFF; DNA: TGTGCCAGCAGCCAAGGGGGCCGGGCTGATGAGCAGTTCTTC
size: -; D: -; V: TRBV28; J: TRBJ2-7; CDR3: CASNLQGYTYEQYF; DNA: TGTGCCAGCAATTTACAGGGTTACACCTACGAGCAGTACTTC
size: -; D: -; V: TRBV13; J: TRBJ2-1; CDR3: CASSFTRPQEQFF; DNA: TGTGCCAGCAGTTTCACCCGTCCCCAGGAGCAGTTCTTC
size: -; D: -; V: TRBV6-4; J: TRBJ1-2; CDR3: CASSSGANYGYTF; DNA: TGTGCCAGCAGTTCCGGGGCTAACTATGGCTACACCTTC
size: few; D: -; V: TRBV12-1; J: TRBJ1-4; CDR3: CASSSDDRVEKLFF; DNA: TGTGCCAGCAGCTCTGACGACAGGGTAGAAAAACTGTTTTTT
size: -; D: -; V: TRBV2; J: TRBJ2-3; CDR3: CASSELAIDTQYF; DNA: TGTGCCAGCAGTGAGCTAGCTATAGATACGCAGTATTTT
size: -; D: -; V: TRBV12-1; J: TRBJ2-7; CDR3: CASPKPTNRSYEQYF; DNA: TGTGCCAGCCCCAAACCTACAAACAGGTCCTACGAGCAGTACTTC
size: -; D: -; V: TRBV27; J: TRBJ2-6; CDR3: CASSLLNRVTGANVLTF; DNA: TGTGCCAGCAGTTTATTAAACAGGGTGACTGGGGCCAACGTCCTGACTTTC
size: -; D: -; V: TRBV19; J: TRBJ1-5; CDR3: CASREPTGPAGPQHF; DNA: TGTGCCAGTAGGGAACCTACCGGGCCCGCGGGGCCCCAGCATTTT
size: -; D: -; V: TRBV7-9; J: TRBJ1-2; CDR3: CASSRTGVGNYGYTF; DNA: TGTGCCAGCAGCCGAACAGGTGTGGGTAACTATGGCTACACCTTC
size: -; D: TRBD2; V: TRBV11-2; J: TRBJ2-1; CDR3: CASSSLLERGLGEQFF; DNA: TGTGCCAGCAGCTCCCTTCTTGAGCGGGGCCTCGGCGAGCAGTTCTTC
size: once; D: -; V: TRBV11-2; J: TRBJ2-5; CDR3: CASSPRLGRDPRVRETQYF; DNA: TGTGCCAGCAGCCCCCGGCTTGGGCGGGATCCCCGTGTTCGAGAGACCCAGTACTTC
size: -; D: TRBD1; V: TRBV9; J: TRBJ1-6; CDR3: CASSVAGGSPLHF; DNA: TGTGCCAGCAGCGTAGCAGGGGGTTCACCCCTCCACTTT
size: -; D: TRBD1; V: TRBV27; J: TRBJ1-5; CDR3: CASKTGGQPQHF; DNA: TGTGCCAGCAAAACAGGGGGTCAGCCCCAGCATTTT
size: -; D: TRBD2; V: TRBV7-9; J: TRBJ2-5; CDR3: CASSLAGAAETQYF; DNA: TGTGCCAGCAGCCTAGCGGGAGCGGCGGAGACCCAGTACTTC
size: -; D: -; V: TRBV5-1; J: TRBJ2-7; CDR3: CASSWTSRQVSYEQYF; DNA: TGCGCCAGCAGCTGGACCTCCAGACAGGTCTCCTACGAGCAGTACTTC
size: -; D: TRBD2; V: TRBV7-9; J: TRBJ2-7; CDR3: CASSLAREGYEQYF; DNA: TGTGCCAGCAGCTTAGCTCGGGAGGGATACGAGCAGTACTTC
size: -; D: TRBD1; V: TRBV4-1; J: TRBJ1-5; CDR3: CASSPGTVNQPQHF; DNA: TGCGCCAGCAGCCCAGGGACAGTCAATCAGCCCCAGCATTTT
size: -; D: TRBD1; V: TRBV7-9; J: TRBJ2-7; CDR3: CASSSRDSTYEQYF; DNA: TGTGCCAGCAGCAGCAGGGACAGCACCTACGAGCAGTACTTC
size: -; D: -; V: TRBV6-5; J: TRBJ2-7; CDR3: CASRERSWRYEQYF; DNA: TGTGCCAGCAGGGAGCGGTCCTGGCGATACGAGCAGTACTTC
size: -; D: -; V: TRBV7-9; J: TRBJ2-7; CDR3: CASSLVSGRDPYEQYF; DNA: TGTGCCAGCAGCTTAGTATCGGGCAGGGACCCCTACGAGCAGTACTTC
size: -; D: -; V: TRBV9; J: TRBJ1-5; CDR3: CASGGLNQPQHF; DNA: TGTGCCAGCGGAGGGCTCAATCAGCCCCAGCATTTT
size: -; D: -; V: TRBV7-7; J: TRBJ2-7; CDR3: CASSERVGYEQYF; DNA: TGTGCCAGCAGCGAAAGGGTCGGCTACGAGCAGTACTTC
size: -; D: -; V: TRBV5-1; J: TRBJ1-1; CDR3: CASSLAWAGEDTEAFF; DNA: TGCGCCAGCAGCTTGGCATGGGCCGGGGAGGACACTGAAGCTTTCTTT